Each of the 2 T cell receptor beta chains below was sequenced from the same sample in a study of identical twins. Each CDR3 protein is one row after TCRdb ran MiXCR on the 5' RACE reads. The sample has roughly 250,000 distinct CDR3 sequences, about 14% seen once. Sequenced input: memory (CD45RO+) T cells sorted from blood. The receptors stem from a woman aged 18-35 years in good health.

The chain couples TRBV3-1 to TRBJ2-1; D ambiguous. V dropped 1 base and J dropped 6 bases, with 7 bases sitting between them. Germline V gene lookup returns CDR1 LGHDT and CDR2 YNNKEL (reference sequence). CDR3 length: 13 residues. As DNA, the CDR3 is TGTGCCAGCAGCCAAGGTAAACCCAATGAGCAGTTCTTC. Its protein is CASSQGKPNEQFF.

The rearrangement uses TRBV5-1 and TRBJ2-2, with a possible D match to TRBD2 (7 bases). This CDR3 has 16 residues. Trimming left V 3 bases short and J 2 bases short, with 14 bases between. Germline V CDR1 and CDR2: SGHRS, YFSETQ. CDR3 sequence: CASSSWSGGNTGELFF. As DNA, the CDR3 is TGCGCCAGCAGCTCGTGGTCGGGGGGCAACACCGGGGAGCTGTTTTTT.